This is a list of T cell receptor beta chains from one sample in a study of T-cell reconstitution after alpha-beta-depleted transplantation in children. TCRdb reprocessed the PCR reads via MiXCR and lists one record per CDR3 protein. Among 130,000 to 150,000 distinct CDR3 sequences listed, 8% to 10% were seen once. Source: PBMCs, mostly from graft donor cells, taken 180 days after TCRalphabeta/CD19-depleted stem cell transplant. These TCRs come from a female patient aged 2-15 years who had a stem cell transplant for congenital amegakaryocytic thrombocytopenia, so the T cells may come from the graft donor. The CDR3 runs from the conserved cysteine through the conserved F or W. A D gene is named only where the DNA matches it firmly. The size field is filled for only some rows; it gives once, few, many or a size class.

abundance,d_gene,v_gene,j_gene,CDR3nt,CDR3aa
many,TRBD2,TRBV9,TRBJ2-7,TGTGCCAGCAGCGAAACCGGGACTAGGGATGGTCTCTACGAGCAGTACTTC,CASSETGTRDGLYEQYF
few,TRBD2,TRBV20-1,TRBJ2-1,TGCAGTGCTAGTGGGCTAGCGGGAGGGTACTCCTACAATGAGCAGTTCTTC,CSASGLAGGYSYNEQFF
many,.,TRBV12-3/TRBV12-4,TRBJ1-1,TGTGCCAGCAGTTTTGCGAACACTGAAGCTTTCTTT,CASSFANTEAFF
many,.,TRBV29-1,TRBJ1-1,TGCAGCGTTGGGGGGGTCGGAGGCGGATTGAACACTGAAGCTTTCTTT,CSVGGVGGGLNTEAFF
many,.,TRBV7-7,TRBJ2-2,TGTGCCAGCAGTCCGGACACGACCACCGGGGAGCTGTTTTTT,CASSPDTTTGELFF
many,.,TRBV27,TRBJ2-5,TGTGCCAGCAGTTTATCGTTAGGGGCACGCATGACCCAGTACTTC,CASSLSLGARMTQYF
many,.,TRBV29-1,TRBJ1-1,TGCAGCGTTGAGCGTGGATCTGAAGCTTTCTTT,CSVERGSEAFF
few,.,TRBV18,TRBJ2-3,TGTGCCAGTGTGGACTTGATGGGCACAGATACGCAGTATTTT,CASVDLMGTDTQYF
many,.,TRBV15,TRBJ2-3,TGTGCCACCAGTCGACTAGTAGGTTCAGATACGCAGTATTTT,CATSRLVGSDTQYF
many,.,TRBV5-1,TRBJ2-3,TGCGCCAGCAGCTTGGTCGCCCAAACACCTAGCACAGATACGCAGTATTTT,CASSLVAQTPSTDTQYF
.,.,TRBV5-1,TRBJ2-5,TGCGCCAGCAGATTGGATGTGGAGACCCAGTACTTC,CASRLDVETQYF
many,.,TRBV20-1,TRBJ2-7,TGCAGTGCTAGCGGAGGGGGGGCTGTATACGAGCAGTACTTC,CSASGGGAVYEQYF
many,.,TRBV29-1,TRBJ1-1,TGCAGCGTTGTAGTATTCGGGGGGACTGAAGCTTTCTTT,CSVVVFGGTEAFF
many,TRBD2,TRBV28,TRBJ2-2,TGTGCCAGCAAAGCGGGAGGGGTCACCGGGGAGCTGTTTTTT,CASKAGGVTGELFF
medium-sized,.,TRBV5-1,TRBJ1-6,TGCGCCAGCAGTCAGGGATTTGATTCACCCCTCCACTTT,CASSQGFDSPLHF
.,.,TRBV5-1,TRBJ2-3,TGCGCCAGCAGCTTGGGGGTTCTTGGCTTCACAGATACGCAGTATTTT,CASSLGVLGFTDTQYF
many,TRBD2,TRBV5-1,TRBJ2-3,TGCGCCAGCAGCTTGGTAGCGGGAGGGAGAAAGGATACGCAGTATTTT,CASSLVAGGRKDTQYF
many,.,TRBV12-3/TRBV12-4,TRBJ1-3,TGTGCCAGCAGTTGGGGCACAGGAAACACCATATATTTT,CASSWGTGNTIYF
.,.,TRBV7-2,TRBJ1-5,TGTGCCAGCAGCTTAAAGGGGCCCTATAGCAATCAGCCCCAGCATTTT,CASSLKGPYSNQPQHF
many,.,TRBV20-1,TRBJ1-2,TGCAGTGCCGGGACTCAAGCTAACTATGGCTACACCTTC,CSAGTQANYGYTF
many,.,TRBV28,TRBJ1-1,TGTGCCAGCAGACGTGGGACGGTGAACACTGAAGCTTTCTTT,CASRRGTVNTEAFF
many,TRBD2,TRBV29-1,TRBJ2-7,TGCAGCGCCTCCCTAGCGGCGGGCTACGAGCAGTACTTC,CSASLAAGYEQYF
many,.,TRBV28,TRBJ1-5,TGTGCCAGCAGTTTTTGGGCAGGCAATCAGCCCCAGCATTTT,CASSFWAGNQPQHF
many,.,TRBV2,TRBJ2-3,TGTGCCAGCACGGCAGTCACAGATACGCAGTATTTT,CASTAVTDTQYF
.,TRBD2,TRBV20-1,TRBJ2-1,TGCAGTGCTAGAGGAACACGGGAGGCATACAATGAGCAGTTCTTC,CSARGTREAYNEQFF
many,TRBD1,TRBV29-1,TRBJ2-7,TGCAGCGCCCAGGGACAGGGCTACGAGCAGTACTTC,CSAQGQGYEQYF
few,TRBD1,TRBV20-1,TRBJ2-7,TGCAGTGCTAGAGGGGGACAGGGCAATTCCTACGAGCAGTACTTC,CSARGGQGNSYEQYF
many,.,TRBV5-8,TRBJ2-3,TGTGCCAGCAGCCTTCCCCTGGGAGAACTCACAGATACGCAGTATTTT,CASSLPLGELTDTQYF
few,TRBD1,TRBV9,TRBJ1-3,TGTGCCAGCAGCGAGCGACAGGGCCCTCCTGGAAACACCATATATTTT,CASSERQGPPGNTIYF
many,.,TRBV25-1,TRBJ1-3,TGTGCCAGCAGCGACCCCCAAACAGAGCTGCGTGGCACCATATATTTT,CASSDPQTELRGTIYF
many,.,TRBV18,TRBJ2-1,TGTGCCAGCTCACCACCCGTAGAGAGTGAGCAGTTCTTC,CASSPPVESEQFF
few,TRBD1,TRBV5-1,TRBJ2-7,TGCGCCAGCAGAACAGGGGACCACGAGCAGTACTTC,CASRTGDHEQYF
many,TRBD1,TRBV5-1,TRBJ1-4,TGCGCCAGCAGCTCCCCTAGCGGGACAGGGTATGAAAAACTGTTTTTT,CASSSPSGTGYEKLFF
.,TRBD1,TRBV20-1,TRBJ2-1,TGCAGTGCTTATTCCGGGACAGGGTCCTACAATGAGCAGTTCTTC,CSAYSGTGSYNEQFF
.,.,TRBV12-3/TRBV12-4,TRBJ2-5,TGTGCCAGCAGCCCCGCCCCCAGGGGCAGGGAGACCCAGTACTTC,CASSPAPRGRETQYF
many,.,TRBV4-1,TRBJ2-1,TGCGCCAGCAGCCACCAATCTATTAGAGGCAATGAGCAGTTCTTC,CASSHQSIRGNEQFF
.,TRBD2,TRBV20-1,TRBJ2-3,TGCAGTGCTAGAGATGTCTGGCGGGAGGGGGTGAACCCGGGGACGCAGTATTTT,CSARDVWREGVNPGTQYF
many,.,TRBV5-1,TRBJ2-1,TGCGCCAGCAGCTTGGCCCTAATCTCCTACAATGAGCAGTTCTTC,CASSLALISYNEQFF
many,TRBD1,TRBV5-1,TRBJ1-2,TGCGCCAGCAGCTTCGAGGGGGCCGCAACCAGCGGTGGCTACACCTTC,CASSFEGAATSGGYTF
.,.,TRBV20-1,TRBJ2-5,TGCAGTGCCAGACAGGGAGGGGCACTGAGAGAGACCCAGTACTTC,CSARQGGALRETQYF
.,.,TRBV29-1,TRBJ2-4,TGCAGCGTCGCCGAGGGGGGGCAGTACTTC,CSVAEGGQYF
few,.,TRBV12-3/TRBV12-4,TRBJ2-7,TGTGCCAGCAGCGGGGCGTTTTGGGACGAGCAGTACTTC,CASSGAFWDEQYF